These T cell receptor beta chains were read from a single sample in a study of T cell responses to AZD1222 COVID-19 vaccine. Libraries were prepared by immunoSEQ multiplex PCR; TCRdb keeps only in-frame clonotypes and omits some of them. This table has around 120,000 clones, roughly 91% appearing once. The sample in question was peripheral blood, obtained 28 days after the second AZD1222 dose. These receptors all stem from an adult who received the AZD1222 COVID-19 vaccine. Each CDR3 is given with its conserved first and last residue. The order of the fields is D gene, V gene, J gene, clone size, CDR3 length, CDR3 protein, CDR3 DNA. The D gene is left open where the match is weak. Size is stated for part of the rows, as once, few or many counts, or as a class when the clone is expanded.

TRBD1	TRBV18	TRBJ2-2	once	15	CASSPRQGNTGELFF	TGTGCCAGCTCACCGCGACAGGGTAACACCGGGGAGCTGTTTTTT
TRBD2	TRBV6-5	TRBJ2-5	-	14	CASRPGLAVETQYF	TGTGCCAGCAGACCGGGACTAGCGGTGGAGACCCAGTACTTC
-	TRBV5-1	TRBJ1-1	-	14	CASSLAGGYTEAFF	TGCGCCAGCAGCTTGGCCGGGGGTTACACTGAAGCTTTCTTT
-	TRBV15	TRBJ2-2	few	17	CATSRGAALSRTGELFF	TGTGCCACCAGCAGAGGTGCTGCACTTTCGCGCACCGGGGAGCTGTTTTTT
TRBD2	TRBV5-5	TRBJ2-3	once	17	CASSLLAGGPGTDTQYF	TGTGCCAGCAGCTTACTAGCGGGAGGGCCGGGAACAGATACGCAGTATTTT
-	TRBV4-1	TRBJ2-3	-	13	CASSQVPADTQYF	TGCGCCAGCAGCCAAGTTCCGGCAGATACGCAGTATTTT
TRBD1	TRBV19	TRBJ2-5	-	14	CASSPDRGQETQYF	TGTGCCAGTAGTCCCGACAGGGGGCAAGAGACCCAGTACTTC
-	TRBV7-6	TRBJ2-3	-	17	CASRGTGLFGSTDTQYF	TGTGCCAGCAGGGGAACCGGACTTTTCGGAAGCACAGATACGCAGTATTTT
-	TRBV7-2	TRBJ2-7	-	13	CASSTQITIGQYF	TGTGCCAGCAGCACCCAAATAACAATCGGGCAGTACTTC
-	TRBV7-8	TRBJ1-6	-	14	CASSLALVKSPLHF	TGTGCCAGCAGCTTAGCGCTCGTTAAGTCACCCCTCCACTTT
-	TRBV5-1	TRBJ2-4	-	15	CASSPGAAASNIQYF	TGCGCCAGCAGCCCGGGGGCCGCAGCCTCAAACATTCAGTACTTC
-	TRBV7-2	TRBJ2-1	-	13	CASSPRLVYEQFF	TGTGCCAGCAGCCCGAGACTAGTTTATGAGCAGTTCTTC
-	TRBV2	TRBJ1-1	-	14	CASNGYGLDTEAFF	TGTGCCAGCAATGGGTACGGGCTCGACACTGAAGCTTTCTTT
TRBD2	TRBV11-2	TRBJ2-1	-	15	CASSLVAGAYNEQFF	TGTGCCAGCAGCTTAGTTGCGGGGGCCTACAATGAGCAGTTCTTC
-	TRBV5-1	TRBJ1-1	-	13	CASSGAMNTEAFF	TGCGCCAGCAGCGGAGCAATGAACACTGAAGCTTTCTTT
-	TRBV7-9	TRBJ1-5	-	15	CASSLAGESNQPQHF	TGTGCCAGCAGCTTAGCGGGTGAGAGCAATCAGCCCCAGCATTTT
-	TRBV9	TRBJ1-6	-	15	CASSVEGWGNSPLHF	TGTGCCAGCAGCGTAGAAGGGTGGGGGAACTCACCCCTCCACTTT
-	TRBV6-2/TRBV6-3	TRBJ1-2	-	16	CASSYSGTGDLYGYTF	TGTGCCAGCAGTTACAGCGGCACAGGAGACCTCTATGGCTACACCTTC
-	TRBV6-5	TRBJ2-5	-	12	CATRSGRETQYF	TGTGCCACTCGATCGGGTCGAGAGACCCAGTACTTC
TRBD1	TRBV28	TRBJ1-2	-	17	CASSPPDRGPRYYGYTF	TGTGCCAGCAGCCCTCCGGACAGGGGCCCTCGGTATTATGGCTACACCTTC
-	TRBV6-2/TRBV6-3	TRBJ2-1	-	14	CASSPTRPPHEQFF	TGTGCCAGCAGCCCCACTCGGCCCCCGCATGAGCAGTTCTTC
TRBD1	TRBV19	TRBJ1-4	once	16	CASSILGTGGGEKLFF	TGTGCCAGTAGTATCTTGGGGACAGGGGGCGGTGAAAAACTGTTTTTT
-	TRBV7-8	TRBJ1-2	-	13	CASRSITSYGYTF	TGTGCCAGCAGGTCAATCACCAGCTATGGCTACACCTTC
-	TRBV11-2	TRBJ2-1	-	13	CASSLWRFDEQFF	TGTGCCAGCAGCTTATGGCGGTTCGATGAGCAGTTCTTC
-	TRBV7-3	TRBJ2-3	-	13	CASSSGGTDTQYF	TGTGCCAGCAGCTCAGGAGGGACAGATACGCAGTATTTT
TRBD1	TRBV7-8	TRBJ2-7	-	15	CASSLLAGGSYEQYF	TGTGCCAGCAGCTTACTTGCAGGGGGCTCCTACGAGCAGTACTTC
-	TRBV2	TRBJ1-5	-	14	CASSVDRVNQPQHF	TGTGCCAGCAGTGTGGACAGAGTTAATCAGCCCCAGCATTTT
-	TRBV7-9	TRBJ2-7	once	14	CASSSAVRGYEQYF	TGTGCCAGCAGCTCTGCGGTGCGGGGTTACGAGCAGTACTTC
-	TRBV5-8	TRBJ1-6	-	14	CASSLPPMGSPLHF	TGTGCCAGCAGCTTGCCCCCTATGGGTTCACCCCTCCACTTT
-	TRBV5-8	TRBJ1-2	-	14	CASSALQGGYGYTF	TGTGCCAGCAGCGCCTTACAGGGCGGCTATGGCTACACCTTC
-	TRBV7-9	TRBJ2-3	-	12	CASRPDTDTQYF	TGTGCCAGCCGCCCCGACACAGATACGCAGTATTTT
-	TRBV6-5	TRBJ1-3	-	15	CASSYSTGSGNTIYF	TGTGCCAGCAGTTACTCGACAGGCTCTGGAAACACCATATATTTT
-	TRBV3-1/TRBV3-2	TRBJ1-2	-	15	CASSQDAGGGYGYTF	TGTGCCAGCAGCCAAGATGCGGGGGGGGGCTATGGCTACACCTTC
-	TRBV5-1	TRBJ2-2	-	14	CASSLTANTGELFF	TGCGCCAGCAGCCTTACGGCGAACACCGGGGAGCTGTTTTTT
-	TRBV27	TRBJ2-1	-	16	CASSPSVGESYNEQFF	TGTGCCAGCAGTCCCTCGGTGGGGGAGTCCTACAATGAGCAGTTCTTC
TRBD1	TRBV5-1	TRBJ1-6	-	15	CASSLGQGRNSPLHF	TGCGCCAGCAGCTTGGGACAGGGGAGAAATTCACCCCTCCACTTT
-	TRBV9	TRBJ1-1	-	14	CASSKQGWFTEAFF	TGTGCCAGCAGCAAACAGGGTTGGTTCACTGAAGCTTTCTTT
-	TRBV19	TRBJ1-5	-	14	CASRGKGGNQPQHF	TGTGCCAGTAGAGGAAAGGGGGGGAATCAGCCCCAGCATTTT
-	TRBV24-1	TRBJ2-7	-	20	CATSDFKVVLGAGLWYEQYF	TGTGCCACCAGTGATTTCAAGGTCGTTCTAGGCGCCGGACTTTGGTACGAGCAGTACTTC
TRBD1	TRBV5-5	TRBJ1-1	few	16	CASDGQGRILSTEAFF	TGTGCCAGCGACGGACAGGGTAGGATCCTAAGCACTGAAGCTTTCTTT
-	TRBV3-1/TRBV3-2	TRBJ1-1	once	11	CASSQGTEAFF	TGTGCCAGCAGCCAAGGGACTGAAGCTTTCTTT
TRBD2	TRBV4-1	TRBJ2-3	once	17	CASSQTVGTSSADTQYF	TGCGCCAGCAGCCAGACGGTAGGGACTAGCAGTGCAGATACGCAGTATTTT
-	TRBV6-5	TRBJ1-3	-	15	CASSITGSDGNTIYF	TGTGCCAGCAGTATCACAGGGTCTGACGGAAACACCATATATTTT
-	TRBV5-1	TRBJ2-3	-	14	CASSLWTAADTQYF	TGCGCCAGCAGCTTGTGGACCGCAGCAGATACGCAGTATTTT
TRBD1	TRBV2	TRBJ2-6	-	15	CASSSDRAGANVLTF	TGTGCCAGCAGTTCCGACAGGGCTGGGGCCAACGTCCTGACTTTC
-	TRBV24-1	TRBJ1-2	-	12	CAKTSPRSGYTF	TGTGCCAAAACGTCGCCGAGGTCGGGCTACACCTTC
-	TRBV7-8	TRBJ1-3	once	16	CASSLFDFPAGNTIYF	TGTGCCAGCAGCTTATTTGACTTTCCTGCTGGAAACACCATATATTTT
-	TRBV18	TRBJ1-5	-	15	CASSPGGNSNQPQHF	TGTGCCAGCTCACCGGGGGGGAACAGCAATCAGCCCCAGCATTTT
TRBD1	TRBV6-6	TRBJ1-2	-	15	CASSYVSNRGAGYTF	TGTGCCAGCAGTTACGTCAGCAACAGGGGGGCGGGCTACACCTTC
-	TRBV6-2/TRBV6-3	TRBJ1-1	-	16	CASSYSTVLLDTEAFF	TGTGCCAGCAGTTACTCCACAGTGCTGCTGGACACTGAAGCTTTCTTT
TRBD1	TRBV2	TRBJ1-6	-	13	CASTGQGNSPLHF	TGTGCCAGCACGGGACAGGGGAATTCACCCCTCCACTTT
-	TRBV2	TRBJ1-6	-	14	CASRIGVYNSPLHF	TGTGCCAGCAGGATAGGAGTTTATAATTCACCCCTCCACTTT
-	TRBV19	TRBJ1-2	-	12	CASSVATAGYTF	TGTGCCAGTAGTGTGGCTACAGCCGGCTACACCTTC